A single T cell receptor (beta chain) is shown here with its context. This specimen comes from a study of blood T cell repertoires in COVID-19. Overall study: Acute and convalescent COVID-19 specimens originated in the United States, Italy and Spain.

Original processing notes: The assay estimated nucleated cells by amplifying reference gene primers. The assay was immunoSEQ multiplex PCR, and TCRdb's table has in-frame clones only and misses some. For V, J and clone size, that table is used; D and trimming come from the DNA. The sample holds under 250,000 clones, 85% to 90% seen once. Seattle patients were enrolled while actively infected and followed longitudinally. The sequencing sample was made of peripheral blood. The sequence was collected from a man aged 25 to 40 with COVID-19, enrolled during active disease.

CDR3: CASSLEASGVYNEQFF. CDR3 sequence (DNA): TGTGCCAGCAGCTTGGAGGCTAGCGGGGTTTACAATGAGCAGTTCTTC. The V call is TRBV11-3, the J call TRBJ2-1; TRBD2 matches at 9 bases. This CDR3 comprises 16 residues. Per the germline V gene, CDR1 is SGHNT and CDR2 is YENEEA. Trimming at V came to 3 bases and at J to 4 bases, leaving 7 bases not matched to a gene.